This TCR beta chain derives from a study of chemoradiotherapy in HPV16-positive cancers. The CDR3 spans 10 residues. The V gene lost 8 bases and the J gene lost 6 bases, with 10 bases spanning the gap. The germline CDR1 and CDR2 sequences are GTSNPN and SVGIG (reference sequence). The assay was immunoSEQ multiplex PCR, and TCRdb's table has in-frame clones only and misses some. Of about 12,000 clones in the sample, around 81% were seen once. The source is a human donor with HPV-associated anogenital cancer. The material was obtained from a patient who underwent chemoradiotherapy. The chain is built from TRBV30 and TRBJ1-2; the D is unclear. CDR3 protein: CAPSVDGYTF. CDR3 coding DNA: TGTGCCCCCTCAGTTGATGGCTACACCTTC.